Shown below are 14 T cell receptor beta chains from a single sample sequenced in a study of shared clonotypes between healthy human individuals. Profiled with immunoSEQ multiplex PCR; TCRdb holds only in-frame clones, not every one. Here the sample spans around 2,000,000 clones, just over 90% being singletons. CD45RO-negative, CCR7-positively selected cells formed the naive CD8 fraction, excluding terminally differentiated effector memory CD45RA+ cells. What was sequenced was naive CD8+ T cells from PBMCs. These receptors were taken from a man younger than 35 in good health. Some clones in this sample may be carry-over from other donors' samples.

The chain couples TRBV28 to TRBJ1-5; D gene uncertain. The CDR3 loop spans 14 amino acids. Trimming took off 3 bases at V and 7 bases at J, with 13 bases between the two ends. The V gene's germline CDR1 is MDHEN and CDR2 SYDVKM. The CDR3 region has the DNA TGTGCCAGCAGTTTTCCGGAGGGTGAGCAGCCCCAGCATTTT. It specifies CASSFPEGEQPQHF.

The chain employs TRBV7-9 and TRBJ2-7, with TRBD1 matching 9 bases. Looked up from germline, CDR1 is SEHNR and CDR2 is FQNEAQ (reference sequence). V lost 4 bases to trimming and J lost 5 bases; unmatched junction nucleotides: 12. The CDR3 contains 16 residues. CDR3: CASSSLKRQGGHEQYF. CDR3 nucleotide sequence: TGTGCCAGCAGCTCTCTAAAGAGACAGGGGGGCCACGAGCAGTACTTC.

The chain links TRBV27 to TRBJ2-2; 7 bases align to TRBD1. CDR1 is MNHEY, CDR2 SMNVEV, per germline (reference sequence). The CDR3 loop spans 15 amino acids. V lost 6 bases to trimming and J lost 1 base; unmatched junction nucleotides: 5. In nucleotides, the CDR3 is TGTGCCAGCAGCGAATGGGACAGGAACACCGGGGAGCTGTTTTTT. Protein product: CASSEWDRNTGELFF.

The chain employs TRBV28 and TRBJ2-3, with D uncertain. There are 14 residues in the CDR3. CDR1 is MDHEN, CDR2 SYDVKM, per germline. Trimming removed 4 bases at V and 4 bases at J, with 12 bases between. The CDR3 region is CASSSPTRPDTQYF. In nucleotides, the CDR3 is TGTGCCAGCAGTTCCCCAACTCGCCCAGATACGCAGTATTTT.

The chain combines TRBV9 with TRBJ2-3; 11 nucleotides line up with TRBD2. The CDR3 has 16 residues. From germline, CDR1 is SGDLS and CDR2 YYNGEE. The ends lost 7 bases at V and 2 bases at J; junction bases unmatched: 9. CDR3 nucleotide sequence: TGTGCCAGCGGTAGCGGGAGGGCCCGGGTCACAGATACGCAGTATTTT. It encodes CASGSGRARVTDTQYF.

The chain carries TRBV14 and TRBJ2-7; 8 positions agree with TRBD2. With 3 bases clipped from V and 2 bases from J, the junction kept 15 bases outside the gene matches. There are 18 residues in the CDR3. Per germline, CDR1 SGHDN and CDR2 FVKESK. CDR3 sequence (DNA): TGTGCCAGCAGCCAGATGGGGCGATTAGCGGGATCGGCCTACGAGCAGTACTTC. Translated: CASSQMGRLAGSAYEQYF.

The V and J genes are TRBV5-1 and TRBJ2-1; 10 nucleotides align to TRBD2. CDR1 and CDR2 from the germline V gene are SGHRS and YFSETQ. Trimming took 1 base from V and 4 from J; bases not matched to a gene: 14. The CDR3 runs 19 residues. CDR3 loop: CASSLMGLAGVHVYNEQFF. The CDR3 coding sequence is TGCGCCAGCAGCTTGATGGGTCTAGCGGGAGTCCACGTATACAATGAGCAGTTCTTC. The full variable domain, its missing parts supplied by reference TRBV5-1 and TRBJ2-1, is KAGVTQTPRYLIKTRGQQVTLSCSPISGHRSVSWYQQTPGQGLQFLFEYFSETQRNKGNFPGRFSGRQFSNSRSEMNVSTLELGDSALYLCASSLMGLAGVHVYNEQFFGPGTRLTVL.

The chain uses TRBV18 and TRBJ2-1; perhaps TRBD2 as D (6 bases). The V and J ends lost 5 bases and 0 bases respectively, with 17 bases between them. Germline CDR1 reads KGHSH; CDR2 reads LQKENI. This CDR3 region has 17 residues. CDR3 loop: CASSWVVGDSSYNEQFF. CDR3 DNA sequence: TGTGCCAGCTCATGGGTCGTCGGGGACTCCTCCTACAATGAGCAGTTCTTC. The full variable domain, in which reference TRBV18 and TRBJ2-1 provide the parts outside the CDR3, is NAGVMQNPRHLVRRRGQEARLRCSPMKGHSHVYWYRQLPEEGLKFMVYLQKENIIDESGMPKERFSAEFPKEGPSILRIQQVVRGDSAAYFCASSWVVGDSSYNEQFFGPGTRLTVL.

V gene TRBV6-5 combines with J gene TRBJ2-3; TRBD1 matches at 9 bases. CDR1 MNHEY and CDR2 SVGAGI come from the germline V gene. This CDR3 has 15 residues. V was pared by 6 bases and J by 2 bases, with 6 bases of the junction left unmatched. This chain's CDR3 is CASRPGDRDTDTQYF. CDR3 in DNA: TGTGCCAGCAGACCCGGGGACAGGGACACAGATACGCAGTATTTT.

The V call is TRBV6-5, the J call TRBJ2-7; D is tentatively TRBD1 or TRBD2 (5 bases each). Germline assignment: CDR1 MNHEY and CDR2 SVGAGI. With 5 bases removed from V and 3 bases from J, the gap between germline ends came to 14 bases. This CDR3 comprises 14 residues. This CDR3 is CASSPEGPDYEQYF. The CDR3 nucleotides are TGTGCCAGCAGTCCCGAGGGGCCAGACTACGAGCAGTACTTC.

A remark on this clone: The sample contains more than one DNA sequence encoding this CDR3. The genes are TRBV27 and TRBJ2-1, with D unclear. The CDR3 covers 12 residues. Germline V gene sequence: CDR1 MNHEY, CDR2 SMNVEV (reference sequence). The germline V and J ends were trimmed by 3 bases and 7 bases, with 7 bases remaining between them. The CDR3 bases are TGTGCCAGCAGTTTTCTGGGTAATGAGCAGTTCTTC. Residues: CASSFLGNEQFF.

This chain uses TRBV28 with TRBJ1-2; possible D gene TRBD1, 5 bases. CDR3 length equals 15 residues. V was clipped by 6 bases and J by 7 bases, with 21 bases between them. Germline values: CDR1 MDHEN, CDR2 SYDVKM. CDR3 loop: CASSLGTFLESGYTF. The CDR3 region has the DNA TGTGCCAGCAGCCTCGGGACCTTCTTGGAGAGTGGCTACACCTTC.

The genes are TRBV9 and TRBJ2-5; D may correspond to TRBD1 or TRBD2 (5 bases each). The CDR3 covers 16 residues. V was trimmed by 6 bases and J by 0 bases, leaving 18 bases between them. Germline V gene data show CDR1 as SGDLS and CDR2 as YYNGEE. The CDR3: CASKGARDAYQETQYF. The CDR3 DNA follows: TGTGCCAGCAAGGGTGCAAGGGACGCTTACCAAGAGACCCAGTACTTC. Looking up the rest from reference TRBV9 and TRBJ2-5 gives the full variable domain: DSGVTQTPKHLITATGQRVTLRCSPRSGDLSVYWYQQSLDQGLQFLIQYYNGEERAKGNILERFSAQQFPDLHSELNLSSLELGDSALYFCASKGARDAYQETQYFGPGTRLLVL.

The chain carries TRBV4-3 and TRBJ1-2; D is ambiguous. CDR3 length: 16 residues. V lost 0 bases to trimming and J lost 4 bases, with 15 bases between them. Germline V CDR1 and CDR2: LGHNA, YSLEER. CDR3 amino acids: CASSQDRRVMRYGYTF. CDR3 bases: TGCGCCAGCAGCCAAGATCGGAGGGTGATGCGCTATGGCTACACCTTC.